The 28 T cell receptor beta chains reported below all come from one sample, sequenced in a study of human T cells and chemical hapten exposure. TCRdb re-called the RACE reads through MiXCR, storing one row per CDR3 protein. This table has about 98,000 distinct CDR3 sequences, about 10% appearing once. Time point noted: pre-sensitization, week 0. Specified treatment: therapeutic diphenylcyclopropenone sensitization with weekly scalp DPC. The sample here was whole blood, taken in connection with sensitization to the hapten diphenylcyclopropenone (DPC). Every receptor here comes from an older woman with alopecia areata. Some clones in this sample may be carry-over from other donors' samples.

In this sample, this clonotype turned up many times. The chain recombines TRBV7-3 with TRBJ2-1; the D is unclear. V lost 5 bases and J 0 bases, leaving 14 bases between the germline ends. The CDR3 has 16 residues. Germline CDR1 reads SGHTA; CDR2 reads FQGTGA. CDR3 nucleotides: TGTGCCAGCAGCCTAATCCAACCGAGCTCCTACAATGAGCAGTTCTTC. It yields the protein CASSLIQPSSYNEQFF. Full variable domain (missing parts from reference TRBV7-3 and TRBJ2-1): GAGVSQTPSNKVTEKGKYVELRCDPISGHTALYWYRQSLGQGPEFLIYFQGTGAADDSGLPNDRFFAVRPEGSVSTLKIQRTERGDSAVYLCASSLIQPSSYNEQFFGPGTRLTVL.

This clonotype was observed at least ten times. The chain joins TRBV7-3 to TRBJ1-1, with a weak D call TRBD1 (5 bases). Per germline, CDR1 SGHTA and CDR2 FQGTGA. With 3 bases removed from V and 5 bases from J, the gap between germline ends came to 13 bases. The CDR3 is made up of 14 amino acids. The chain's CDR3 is CASSLTTEGTEAFF. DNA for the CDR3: TGTGCCAGCAGCTTGACGACAGAGGGAACTGAAGCTTTCTTT.

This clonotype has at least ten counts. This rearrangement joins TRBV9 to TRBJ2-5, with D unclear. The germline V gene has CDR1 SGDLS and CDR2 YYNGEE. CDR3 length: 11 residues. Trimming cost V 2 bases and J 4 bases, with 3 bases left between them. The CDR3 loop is CASSVAETQYF. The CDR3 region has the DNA TGTGCCAGCAGCGTCGCAGAGACCCAGTACTTC.

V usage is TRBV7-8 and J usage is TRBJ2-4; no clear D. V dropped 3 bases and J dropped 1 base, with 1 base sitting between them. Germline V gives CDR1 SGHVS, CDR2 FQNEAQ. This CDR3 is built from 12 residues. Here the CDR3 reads CASSFAKNIQYF. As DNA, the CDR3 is TGTGCCAGCAGCTTCGCCAAAAACATTCAGTACTTC.

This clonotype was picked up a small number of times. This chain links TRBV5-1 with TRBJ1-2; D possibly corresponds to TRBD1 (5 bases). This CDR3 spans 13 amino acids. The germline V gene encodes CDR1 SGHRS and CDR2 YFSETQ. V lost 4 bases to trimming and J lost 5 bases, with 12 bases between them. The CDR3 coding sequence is TGCGCCAGCAGCCCACAGGAGGAATATGGCTACACCTTC. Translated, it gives CASSPQEEYGYTF. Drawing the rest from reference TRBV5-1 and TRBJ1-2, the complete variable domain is KAGVTQTPRYLIKTRGQQVTLSCSPISGHRSVSWYQQTPGQGLQFLFEYFSETQRNKGNFPGRFSGRQFSNSRSEMNVSTLELGDSALYLCASSPQEEYGYTFGSGTRLTVV.

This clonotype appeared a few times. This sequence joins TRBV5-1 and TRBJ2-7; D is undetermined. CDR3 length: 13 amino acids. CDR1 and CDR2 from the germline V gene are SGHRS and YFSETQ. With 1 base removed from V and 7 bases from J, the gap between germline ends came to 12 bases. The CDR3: CASSLNDVREQYF. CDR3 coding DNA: TGCGCCAGCAGCTTGAATGATGTAAGGGAGCAGTACTTC.

CDR3 in DNA: TGTGCCAGTAGTGCGGACAGGGGGATACAGCCCCAGCATTTT. Protein sequence: CASSADRGIQPQHF. The chain couples TRBV19 to TRBJ1-5; TRBD1 matches at 10 bases. With 5 bases clipped from V and 7 bases from J, the junction kept 5 bases outside the gene matches. CDR1 and CDR2 (germline): LNHDA, SQIVND (reference sequence). The CDR3 sequence is 14 residues long.

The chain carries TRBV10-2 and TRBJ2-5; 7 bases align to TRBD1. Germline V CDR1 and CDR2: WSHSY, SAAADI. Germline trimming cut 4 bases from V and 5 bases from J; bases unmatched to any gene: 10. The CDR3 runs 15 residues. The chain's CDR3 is CASSGSRQGRETQYF. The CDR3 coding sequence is TGCGCCAGCAGTGGATCCCGACAGGGTCGGGAGACCCAGTACTTC.

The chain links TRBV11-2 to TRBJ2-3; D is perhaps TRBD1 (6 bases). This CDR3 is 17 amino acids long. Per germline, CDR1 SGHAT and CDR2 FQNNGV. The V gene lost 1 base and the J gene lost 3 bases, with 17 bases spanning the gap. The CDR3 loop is CASSLVRQGRGTDTQYF. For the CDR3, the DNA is TGTGCCAGCAGCTTAGTGAGGCAGGGGCGAGGGACAGATACGCAGTATTTT.

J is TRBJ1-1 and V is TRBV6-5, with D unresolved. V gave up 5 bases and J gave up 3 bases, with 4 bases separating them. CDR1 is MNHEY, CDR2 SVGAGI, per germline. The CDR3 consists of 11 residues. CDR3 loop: CASSTDTEAFF. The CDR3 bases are TGTGCCAGCAGTACAGACACTGAAGCTTTCTTT.

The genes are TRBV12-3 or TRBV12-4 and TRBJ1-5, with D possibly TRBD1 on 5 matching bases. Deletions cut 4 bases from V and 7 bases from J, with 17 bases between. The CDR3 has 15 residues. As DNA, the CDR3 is TGTGCCAGCAGTTCCGGGGGAGGAGGTAGGCAGCCCCAGCATTTT. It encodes CASSSGGGGRQPQHF.

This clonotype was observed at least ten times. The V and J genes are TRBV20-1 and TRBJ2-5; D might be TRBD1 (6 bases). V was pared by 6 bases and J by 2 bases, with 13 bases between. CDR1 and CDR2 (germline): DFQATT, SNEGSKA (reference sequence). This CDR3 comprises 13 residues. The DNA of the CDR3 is TGCAGTGCCCGGGACATCCCACAAGAGACCCAGTACTTC. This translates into CSARDIPQETQYF.

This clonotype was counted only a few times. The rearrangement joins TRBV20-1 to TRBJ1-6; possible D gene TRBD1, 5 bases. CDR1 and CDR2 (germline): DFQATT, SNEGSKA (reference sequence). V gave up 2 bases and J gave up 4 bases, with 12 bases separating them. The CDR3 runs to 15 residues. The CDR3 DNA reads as TGCAGTGCTAGAAGGCGGGGACCTTATAATTCACCCCTCCACTTT. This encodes CSARRRGPYNSPLHF.

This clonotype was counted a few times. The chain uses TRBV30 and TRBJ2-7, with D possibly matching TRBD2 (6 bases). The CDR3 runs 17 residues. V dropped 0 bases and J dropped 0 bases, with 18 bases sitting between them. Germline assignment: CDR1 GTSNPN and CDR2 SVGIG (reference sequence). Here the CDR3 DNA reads TGTGCCTGGAGTGTTGCTCATGAGGGACTGAGCTCCTACGAGCAGTACTTC. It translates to CAWSVAHEGLSSYEQYF.

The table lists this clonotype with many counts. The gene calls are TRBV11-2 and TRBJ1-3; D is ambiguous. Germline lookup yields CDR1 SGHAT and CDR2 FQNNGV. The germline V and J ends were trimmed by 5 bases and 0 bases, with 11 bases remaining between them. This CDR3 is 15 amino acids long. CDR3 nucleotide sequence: TGTGCCAGCAGCCAGGACTCTAACTCTGGAAACACCATATATTTT. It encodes CASSQDSNSGNTIYF.

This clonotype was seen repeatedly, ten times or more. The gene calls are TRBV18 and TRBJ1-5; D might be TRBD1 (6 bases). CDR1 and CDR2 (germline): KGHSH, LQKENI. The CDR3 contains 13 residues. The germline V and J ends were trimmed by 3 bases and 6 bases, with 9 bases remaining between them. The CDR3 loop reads CASSPTGTQPQHF. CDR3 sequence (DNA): TGTGCCAGCTCACCTACAGGGACTCAGCCCCAGCATTTT.

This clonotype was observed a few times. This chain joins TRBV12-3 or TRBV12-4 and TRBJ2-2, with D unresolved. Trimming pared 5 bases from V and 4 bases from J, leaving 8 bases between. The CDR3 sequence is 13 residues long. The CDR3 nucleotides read TGTGCCAGCAGTCCTCAGGCCACCGGGGAGCTGTTTTTT. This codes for CASSPQATGELFF.

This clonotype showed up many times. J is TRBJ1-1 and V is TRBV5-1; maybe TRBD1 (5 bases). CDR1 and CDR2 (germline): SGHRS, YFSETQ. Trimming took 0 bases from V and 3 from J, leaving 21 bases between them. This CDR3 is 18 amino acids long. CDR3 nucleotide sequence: TGCGCCAGCAGCTTGGTGCGTCGAGGGGCTGGGGTAGACACTGAAGCTTTCTTT. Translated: CASSLVRRGAGVDTEAFF. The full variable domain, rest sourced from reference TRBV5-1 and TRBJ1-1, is KAGVTQTPRYLIKTRGQQVTLSCSPISGHRSVSWYQQTPGQGLQFLFEYFSETQRNKGNFPGRFSGRQFSNSRSEMNVSTLELGDSALYLCASSLVRRGAGVDTEAFFGQGTRLTVV.

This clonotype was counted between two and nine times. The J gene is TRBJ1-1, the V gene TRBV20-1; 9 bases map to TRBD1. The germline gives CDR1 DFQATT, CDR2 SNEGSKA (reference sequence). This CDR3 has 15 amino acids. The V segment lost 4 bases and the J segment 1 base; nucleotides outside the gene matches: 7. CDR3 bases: TGCAGTGCTATCCCGGGACAGGGCACGAACACTGAAGCTTTCTTT. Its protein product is CSAIPGQGTNTEAFF.

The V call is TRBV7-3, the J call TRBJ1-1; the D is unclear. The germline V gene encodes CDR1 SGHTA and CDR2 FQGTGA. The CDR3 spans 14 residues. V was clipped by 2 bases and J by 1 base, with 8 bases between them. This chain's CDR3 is CASSLSQRNTEAFF. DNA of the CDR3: TGTGCCAGCAGCTTATCGCAGAGGAACACTGAAGCTTTCTTT.

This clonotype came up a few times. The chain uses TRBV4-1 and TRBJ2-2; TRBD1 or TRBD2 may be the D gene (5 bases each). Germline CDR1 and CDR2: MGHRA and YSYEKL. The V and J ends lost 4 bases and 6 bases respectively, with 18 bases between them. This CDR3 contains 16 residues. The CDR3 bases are TGCGCCAGCAGCCCCGTTCCGGGACCCAGCGCCGGGGAGCTGTTTTTT. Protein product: CASSPVPGPSAGELFF.

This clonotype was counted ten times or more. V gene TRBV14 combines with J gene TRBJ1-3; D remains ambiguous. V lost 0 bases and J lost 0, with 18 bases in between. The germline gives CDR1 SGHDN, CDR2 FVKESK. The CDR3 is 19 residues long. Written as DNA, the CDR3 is TGTGCCAGCAGCCAAGATACCGCCCGCCACATAACCTCTGGAAACACCATATATTTT. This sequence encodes CASSQDTARHITSGNTIYF.

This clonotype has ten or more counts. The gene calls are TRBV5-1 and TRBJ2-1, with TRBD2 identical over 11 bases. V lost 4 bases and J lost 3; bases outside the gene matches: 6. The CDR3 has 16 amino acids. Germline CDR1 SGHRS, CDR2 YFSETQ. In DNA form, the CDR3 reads TGCGCCAGCAGCGAACTAGCGGGGGCCTACTACAATGAGCAGTTCTTC. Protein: CASSELAGAYYNEQFF.

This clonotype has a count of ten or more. As DNA, the CDR3 is TGTGCCAGCAGCCCGACTAGCAGCTCAGATACGCAGTATTTT. Protein sequence: CASSPTSSSDTQYF. V gene TRBV12-3 or TRBV12-4 combines with J gene TRBJ2-3, with TRBD2 identical over 7 bases. There are 14 residues in the CDR3. V shed 6 bases, J shed 4 bases, and the junction held 7 bases outside the gene matches.

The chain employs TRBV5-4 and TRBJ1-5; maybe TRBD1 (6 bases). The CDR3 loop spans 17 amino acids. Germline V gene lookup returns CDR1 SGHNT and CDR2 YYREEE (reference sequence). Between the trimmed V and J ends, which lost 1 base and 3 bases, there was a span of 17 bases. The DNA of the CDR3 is TGTGCCAGCAGCTTGAGGACAGATTCAAGCGACAATCAGCCCCAGCATTTT. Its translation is CASSLRTDSSDNQPQHF.

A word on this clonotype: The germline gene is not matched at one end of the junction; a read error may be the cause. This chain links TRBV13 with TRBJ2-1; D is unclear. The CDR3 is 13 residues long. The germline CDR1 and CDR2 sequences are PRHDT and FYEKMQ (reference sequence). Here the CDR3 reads CVSSSPYLVEQFF. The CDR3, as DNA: TGTGTCAGCAGCTCGCCGTACTTGGTAGAGCAGTTCTTC.

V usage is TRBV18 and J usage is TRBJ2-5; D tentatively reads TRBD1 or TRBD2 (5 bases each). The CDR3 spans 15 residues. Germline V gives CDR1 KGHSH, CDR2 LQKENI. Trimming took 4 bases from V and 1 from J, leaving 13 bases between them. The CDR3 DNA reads TGTGCCAGCTCACGGTCGGGACGGTTCCAAGAGACCCAGTACTTC. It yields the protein CASSRSGRFQETQYF.

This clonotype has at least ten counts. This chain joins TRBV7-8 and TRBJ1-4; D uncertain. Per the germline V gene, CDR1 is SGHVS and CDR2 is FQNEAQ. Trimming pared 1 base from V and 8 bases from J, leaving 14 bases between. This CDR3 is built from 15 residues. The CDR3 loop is CASSLVKTRREKLFF. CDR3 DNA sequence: TGTGCCAGCAGCTTAGTTAAAACCCGGAGGGAAAAACTGTTTTTT. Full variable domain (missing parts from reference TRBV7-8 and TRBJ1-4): GAGVSQSPRYKVAKRGQDVALRCDPISGHVSLFWYQQALGQGPEFLTYFQNEAQLDKSGLPSDRFFAERPEGSVSTLKIQRTQQEDSAVYLCASSLVKTRREKLFFGSGTQLSVL.